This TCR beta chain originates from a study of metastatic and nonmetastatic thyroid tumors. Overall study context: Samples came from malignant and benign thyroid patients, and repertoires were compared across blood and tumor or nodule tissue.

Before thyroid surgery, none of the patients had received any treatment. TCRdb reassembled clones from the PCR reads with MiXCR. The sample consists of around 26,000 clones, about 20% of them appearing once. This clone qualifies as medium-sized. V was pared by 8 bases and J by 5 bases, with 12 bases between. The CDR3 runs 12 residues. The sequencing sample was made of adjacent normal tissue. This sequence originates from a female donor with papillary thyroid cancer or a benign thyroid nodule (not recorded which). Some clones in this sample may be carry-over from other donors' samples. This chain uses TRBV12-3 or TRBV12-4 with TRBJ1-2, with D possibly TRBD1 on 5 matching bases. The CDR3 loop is CASSARQYGYTF. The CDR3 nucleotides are TGTGCCAGCTCAGCAAGACAGTATGGCTACACCTTC.